This paragraph covers one T cell receptor beta chain sequence. Its antigen is still unknown. Germline assignment: CDR1 SGHVS and CDR2 FNYEAQ. The CDR3 totals 15 residues. J lost 8 bases, V lost 6 bases, and 6 bases had no gene match. The data were taken from a study of T cell repertoires in cytomegalovirus infection. Across the whole study: Matching HLA type, along with CMV infection, was indicated by public TCR beta signatures. Whole-study findings and limits: Summed frequency of shared TCR beta families picked out CMV carriers who also had the relevant HLA. In two of eight donors, the top clonotype was HLA-C-restricted CMV-specific.

One entry per CDR3 protein results from TCRdb running MiXCR on the reads. The sample holds 200,000 or so distinct CDR3 sequences, around two fifths seen once. The V and J genes are TRBV7-6 and TRBJ2-1; 14 nucleotides align to TRBD2. This specimen consisted of CD8+ T cells from cultured PBMCs, obtained from culture after CMV antigen stimulation. The sequence was obtained from a human donor in good health (CMV status not recorded). Some clones in this sample may be carry-over from other donors' samples. The CDR3 sequence is CASRGLAGGGDEQFF. DNA of the CDR3: TGTGCCAGCAGAGGACTAGCGGGAGGAGGGGATGAGCAGTTCTTC.